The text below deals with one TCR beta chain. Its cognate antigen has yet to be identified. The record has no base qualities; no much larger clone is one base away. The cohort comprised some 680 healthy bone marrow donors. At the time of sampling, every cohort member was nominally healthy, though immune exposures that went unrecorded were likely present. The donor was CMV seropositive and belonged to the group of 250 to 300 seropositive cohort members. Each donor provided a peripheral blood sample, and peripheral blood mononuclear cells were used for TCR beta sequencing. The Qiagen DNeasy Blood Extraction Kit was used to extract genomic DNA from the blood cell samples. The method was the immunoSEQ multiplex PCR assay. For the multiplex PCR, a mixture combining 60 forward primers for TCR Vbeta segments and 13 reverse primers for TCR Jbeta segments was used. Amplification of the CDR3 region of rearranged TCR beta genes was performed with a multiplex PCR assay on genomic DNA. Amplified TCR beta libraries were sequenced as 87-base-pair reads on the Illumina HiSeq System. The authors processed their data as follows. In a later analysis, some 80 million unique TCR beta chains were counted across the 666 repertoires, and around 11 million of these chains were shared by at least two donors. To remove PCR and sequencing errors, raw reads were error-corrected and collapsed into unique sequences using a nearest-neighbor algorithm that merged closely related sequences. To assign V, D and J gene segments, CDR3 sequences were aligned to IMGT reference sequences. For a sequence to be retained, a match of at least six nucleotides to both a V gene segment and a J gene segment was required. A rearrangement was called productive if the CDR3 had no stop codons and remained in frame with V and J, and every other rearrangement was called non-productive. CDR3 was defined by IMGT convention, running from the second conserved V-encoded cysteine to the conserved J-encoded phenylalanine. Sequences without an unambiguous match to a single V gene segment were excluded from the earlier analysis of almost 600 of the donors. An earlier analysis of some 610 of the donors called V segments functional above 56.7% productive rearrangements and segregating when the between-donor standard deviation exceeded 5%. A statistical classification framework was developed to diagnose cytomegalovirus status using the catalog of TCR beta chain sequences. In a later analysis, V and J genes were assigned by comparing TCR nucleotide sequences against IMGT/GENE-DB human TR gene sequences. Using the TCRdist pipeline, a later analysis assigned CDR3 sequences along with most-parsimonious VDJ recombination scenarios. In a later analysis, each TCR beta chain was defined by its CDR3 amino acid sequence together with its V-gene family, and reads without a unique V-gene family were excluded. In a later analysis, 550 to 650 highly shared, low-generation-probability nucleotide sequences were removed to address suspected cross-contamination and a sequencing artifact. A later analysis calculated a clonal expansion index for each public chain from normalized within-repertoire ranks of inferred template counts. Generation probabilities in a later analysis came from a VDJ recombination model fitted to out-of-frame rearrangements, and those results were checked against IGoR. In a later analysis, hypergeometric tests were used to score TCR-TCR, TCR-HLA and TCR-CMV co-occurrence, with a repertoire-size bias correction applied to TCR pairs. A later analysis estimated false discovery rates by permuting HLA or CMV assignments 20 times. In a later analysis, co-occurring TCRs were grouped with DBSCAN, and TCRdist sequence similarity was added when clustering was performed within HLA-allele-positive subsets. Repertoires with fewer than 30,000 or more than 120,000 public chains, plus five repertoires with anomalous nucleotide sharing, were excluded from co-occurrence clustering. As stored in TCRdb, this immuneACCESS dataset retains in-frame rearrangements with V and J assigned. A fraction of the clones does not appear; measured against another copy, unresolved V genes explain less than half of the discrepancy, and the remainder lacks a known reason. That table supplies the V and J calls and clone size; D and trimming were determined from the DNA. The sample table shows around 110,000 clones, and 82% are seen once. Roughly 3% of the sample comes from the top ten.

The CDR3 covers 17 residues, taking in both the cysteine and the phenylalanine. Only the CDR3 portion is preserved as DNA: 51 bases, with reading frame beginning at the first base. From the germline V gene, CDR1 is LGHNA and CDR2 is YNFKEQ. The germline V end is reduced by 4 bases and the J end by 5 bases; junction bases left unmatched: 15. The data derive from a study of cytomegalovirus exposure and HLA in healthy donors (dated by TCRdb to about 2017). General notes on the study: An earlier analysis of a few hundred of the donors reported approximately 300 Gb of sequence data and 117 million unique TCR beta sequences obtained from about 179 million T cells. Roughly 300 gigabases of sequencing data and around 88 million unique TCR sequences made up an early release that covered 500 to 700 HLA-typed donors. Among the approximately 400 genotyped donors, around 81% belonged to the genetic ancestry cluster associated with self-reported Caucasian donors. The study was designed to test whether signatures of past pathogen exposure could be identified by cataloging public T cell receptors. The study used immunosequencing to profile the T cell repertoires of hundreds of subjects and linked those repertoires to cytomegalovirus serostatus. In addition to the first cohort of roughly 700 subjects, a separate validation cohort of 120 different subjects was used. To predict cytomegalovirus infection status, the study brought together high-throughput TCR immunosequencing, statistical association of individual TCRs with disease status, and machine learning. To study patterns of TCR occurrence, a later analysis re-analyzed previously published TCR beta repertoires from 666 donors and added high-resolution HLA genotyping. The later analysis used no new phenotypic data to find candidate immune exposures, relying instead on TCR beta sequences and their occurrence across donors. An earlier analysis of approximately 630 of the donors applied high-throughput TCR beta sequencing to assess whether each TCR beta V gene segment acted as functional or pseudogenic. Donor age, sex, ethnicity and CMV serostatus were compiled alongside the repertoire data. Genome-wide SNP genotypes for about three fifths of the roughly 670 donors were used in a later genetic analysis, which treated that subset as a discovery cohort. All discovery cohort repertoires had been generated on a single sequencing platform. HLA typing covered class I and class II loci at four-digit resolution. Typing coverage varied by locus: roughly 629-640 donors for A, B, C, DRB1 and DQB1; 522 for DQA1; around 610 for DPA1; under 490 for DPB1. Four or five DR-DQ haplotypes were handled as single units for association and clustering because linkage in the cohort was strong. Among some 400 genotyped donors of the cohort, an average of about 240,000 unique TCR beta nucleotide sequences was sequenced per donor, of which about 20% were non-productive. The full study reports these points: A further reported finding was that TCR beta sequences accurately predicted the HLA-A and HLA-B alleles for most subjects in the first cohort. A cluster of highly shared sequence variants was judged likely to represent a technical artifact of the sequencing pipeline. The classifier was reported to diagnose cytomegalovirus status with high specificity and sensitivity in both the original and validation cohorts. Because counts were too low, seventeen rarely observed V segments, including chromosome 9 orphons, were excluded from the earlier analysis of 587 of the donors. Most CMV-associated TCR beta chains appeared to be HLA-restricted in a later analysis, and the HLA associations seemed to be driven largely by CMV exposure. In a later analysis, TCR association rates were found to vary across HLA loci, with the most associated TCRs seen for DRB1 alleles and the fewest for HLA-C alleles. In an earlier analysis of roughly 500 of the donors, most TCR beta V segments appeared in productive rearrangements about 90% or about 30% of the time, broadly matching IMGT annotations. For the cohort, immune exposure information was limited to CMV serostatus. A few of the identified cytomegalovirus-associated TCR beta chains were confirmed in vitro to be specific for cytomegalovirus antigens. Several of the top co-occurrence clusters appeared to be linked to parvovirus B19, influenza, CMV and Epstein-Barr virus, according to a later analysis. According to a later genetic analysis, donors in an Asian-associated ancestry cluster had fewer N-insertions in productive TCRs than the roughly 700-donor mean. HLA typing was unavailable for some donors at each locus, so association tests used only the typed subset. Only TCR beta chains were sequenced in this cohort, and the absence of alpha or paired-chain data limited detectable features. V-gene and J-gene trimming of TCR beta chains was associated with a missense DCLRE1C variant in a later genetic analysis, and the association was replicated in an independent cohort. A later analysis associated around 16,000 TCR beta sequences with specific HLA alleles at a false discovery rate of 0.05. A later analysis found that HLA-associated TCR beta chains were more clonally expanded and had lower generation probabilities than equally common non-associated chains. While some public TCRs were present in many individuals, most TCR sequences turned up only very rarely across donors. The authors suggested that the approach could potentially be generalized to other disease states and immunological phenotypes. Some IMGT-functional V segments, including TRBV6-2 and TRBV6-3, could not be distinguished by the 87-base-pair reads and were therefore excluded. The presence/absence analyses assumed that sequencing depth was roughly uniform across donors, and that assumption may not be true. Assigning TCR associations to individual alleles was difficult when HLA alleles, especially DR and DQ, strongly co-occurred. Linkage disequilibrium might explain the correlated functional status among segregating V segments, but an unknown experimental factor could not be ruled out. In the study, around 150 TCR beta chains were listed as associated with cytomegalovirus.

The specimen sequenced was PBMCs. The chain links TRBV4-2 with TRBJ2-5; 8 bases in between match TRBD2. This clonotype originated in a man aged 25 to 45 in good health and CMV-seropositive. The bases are TGTGCCAGCAGCCCCGGGGGGGCGGGGGACGCCCGTGAGACCCAGTACTTC. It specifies CASSPGGAGDARETQYF.